There are a few counts of the clone carrying this TCR beta chain. PCR involved 60 Vbeta and 13 Jbeta primers. Produced via immunoSEQ multiplex PCR; TCRdb's table is partial and in-frame only. The sample includes about 150,000 clones, about 8.9% of them seen just once. The sample is drawn from a study of cytomegalovirus exposure and HLA in healthy donors. This CDR3 has 15 residues. Germline V gives CDR1 LNHDA, CDR2 SQIVND (reference sequence). V lost 5 bases, J lost 6 bases, and 11 bases stayed unmatched. The chain employs TRBV19 and TRBJ2-3; 7 bases fit TRBD2. This TCR was recovered from a man in his forties or fifties in good health and CMV-seronegative. Sequencing used PBMCs. CDR3: CASSLTGTKGDTQYF. The CDR3 DNA reads TGTGCCAGTAGTCTCACCGGGACTAAGGGGGATACGCAGTATTTT.